The rows below give T cell receptor beta chains drawn from one sample of a study of technical replicates of blood from a handful of donors. Assay: immunoSEQ multiplex PCR; the TCRdb copy retains only in-frame clones and omits some. The repertoire holds some 100,000 clones, nearly 96% seen once, with approximately 0.2% in the top ten. Sequencing used T cells isolated from PBMCs. These receptor sequences come from a human donor in good health. CDR3s include the opening cysteine and the closing phenylalanine or tryptophan. D genes are given only for firm matches. For some rows the clone size is stated as once, few or many, or as a class when expanded; others skip it.

CDR3 length	clone size	V gene	J gene	D gene	CDR3 DNA	CDR3 protein
14	.	TRBV6-1	TRBJ2-5	.	TGTGCCAGCAGTGAATTTAGCGACCAAGAGACCCAGTACTTC	CASSEFSDQETQYF
15	.	TRBV18	TRBJ1-2	.	TGTGCCAGCTCACCGACACAATCTGCCCACTATGGCTACACCTTC	CASSPTQSAHYGYTF
15	.	TRBV27	TRBJ2-1	TRBD2	TGTGCCAGCAGTAGGCGGGGGGGCTCCTACAATGAGCAGTTCTTC	CASSRRGGSYNEQFF
17	.	TRBV19	TRBJ1-5	.	TGTGCCAGCGGAAGTTGGGGAAACAGGGCCGGGCGAGAGCCCCAGCATTTT	CASGSWGNRAGREPQHF
15	.	TRBV30	TRBJ2-7	.	TGTGCCTGGAGTGTACCGGAACAGGGCTACTACGAGCAGTACTTC	CAWSVPEQGYYEQYF
16	.	TRBV27	TRBJ2-1	.	TGTGCCAGCAGTTTACAAACTAGTCCCTCTTACAATGAGCAGTTCTTC	CASSLQTSPSYNEQFF
13	.	TRBV7-9	TRBJ2-5	.	TGTGCCAGCAGGCCAGGGTGGAAAGAGACCCAGTACTTC	CASRPGWKETQYF
15	.	TRBV6-1	TRBJ1-1	.	TGTGCCAGCAGTCCCCCGGCGAACTGGGGCAGTGAAGCTTTCTTT	CASSPPANWGSEAFF
14	.	TRBV6-5	TRBJ2-5	TRBD2	TGTGCCAGCAGAGCCCAAGCGGGGCAAAGGACCCAGTACTTC	CASRAQAGQRTQYF
16	.	TRBV27	TRBJ2-3	TRBD1	TGTGCCAGCAGTGCCCGACAGGGGTTCGGGACAGATACGCAGTATTTT	CASSARQGFGTDTQYF
19	.	TRBV13	TRBJ2-1	TRBD2	TGTGCCAGCAGCCCCCCATGGACTAGCGGGGGGGCCTACTACAATGAGCAGTTCTTC	CASSPPWTSGGAYYNEQFF
10	once	TRBV30	TRBJ1-1	.	TGTGCCTGGAGCGGGAATGAAGCTTTCTTT	CAWSGNEAFF
13	.	TRBV6-5	TRBJ1-2	.	TGTGCCAGCAGTTACGGGCACTTACTGGCCTACACCTTC	CASSYGHLLAYTF
14	.	TRBV5-4	TRBJ2-7	TRBD1	TGTGCCAGCAGCCTGGGGGACAGGGTGGGTGAGCAGTACTTC	CASSLGDRVGEQYF
16	.	TRBV19	TRBJ2-7	TRBD2	TGTGCCAGAAGAGAGTTTTTGCGGCGGGAGGGGTACGAGCAGTACTTC	CARREFLRREGYEQYF
14	.	TRBV18	TRBJ1-2	TRBD1	TGTGCCAGCTCACCCCCGGGACAGGGGTATGGCTACACCTTC	CASSPPGQGYGYTF
14	.	TRBV30	TRBJ2-7	TRBD1	TGTGCCTGGAGTGAGGGTGACAGGGGGCCCGAGCAGTACTTC	CAWSEGDRGPEQYF
14	.	TRBV9	TRBJ1-6	TRBD1	TGTGCCAGCAGCCGGGGACAGGGTGAATCACCCCTCCACTTT	CASSRGQGESPLHF
12	once	TRBV27	TRBJ2-1	.	TGTGCCAGCAGGGACTTTCGAAATGAGCAGTTCTTC	CASRDFRNEQFF
14	.	TRBV7-9	TRBJ2-5	.	TGTGCCAGCAGCTTAACGGGAGCGTGGGAGACCCAGTACTTC	CASSLTGAWETQYF
13	.	TRBV28	TRBJ2-7	.	TGTGCCGGCAGAAGACAGGTAGACGGCGAGCAGTACTTC	CAGRRQVDGEQYF
14	.	TRBV7-9	TRBJ1-4	.	TGTGCCAGCAGCTTAGGACAGGATAATGAAAAACTGTTTTTT	CASSLGQDNEKLFF
15	.	TRBV5-1	TRBJ2-7	.	TGCGCCAGCAGCTTGGGAGTAGCGGACTCCTACGAGCAGTACTTC	CASSLGVADSYEQYF
12	.	TRBV15	TRBJ2-1	.	TGTGCCACCAGCAGAGATCAGGGCGAGCAGTTCTTC	CATSRDQGEQFF
14	.	TRBV12-5	TRBJ2-5	TRBD1	TGTGCTAGTGGTCGAGGGACAGATCAAGAGACCCAGTACTTC	CASGRGTDQETQYF
12	.	TRBV28	TRBJ2-7	.	TGTGCCAGCAGCCTAGCCGACTACGAGCAGTACTTC	CASSLADYEQYF
16	.	TRBV4-1	TRBJ1-6	.	TGCGCCAGCAGCCAAGCTAGGGGGTTAGATAATTCACCCCTCCACTTT	CASSQARGLDNSPLHF
14	.	TRBV27	TRBJ1-2	.	TGTGCCAGCAGTAACTACACACCTGGCGGTGGCTACACCTTC	CASSNYTPGGGYTF
13	.	TRBV6-1	TRBJ2-7	.	TGTGCCAGCGGACCTAGCTTCTCCTACGAGCAGTACTTC	CASGPSFSYEQYF
15	.	TRBV6-5	TRBJ2-7	TRBD2	TGTGCCAGCAGTCCATCGGGGGGGCGCCTCTACGAGCAGTACTTC	CASSPSGGRLYEQYF
14	once	TRBV4-2	TRBJ2-2	.	TGTGCCAGCAGCCCTCCTACAGGGACCGGGGAGCTGTTTTTT	CASSPPTGTGELFF
16	.	TRBV2	TRBJ1-5	TRBD1	TGTGCCAGCAGTGAACCCGGCAGGGGGCGTGGTCAGCCCCAGCATTTT	CASSEPGRGRGQPQHF
12	.	TRBV11-3	TRBJ2-7	.	TGTGCCAGCAGCACGGCAGGTTACGAGCAGTACTTC	CASSTAGYEQYF
15	once	TRBV28	TRBJ2-1	.	TGTGCCAGCAGTTTATCCGGGAGAAGCTACAATGAGCAGTTCTTC	CASSLSGRSYNEQFF
12	.	TRBV6-5	TRBJ2-2	.	TGTGCCAGCAGCCCGTACACCGGGGAGCTGTTTTTT	CASSPYTGELFF